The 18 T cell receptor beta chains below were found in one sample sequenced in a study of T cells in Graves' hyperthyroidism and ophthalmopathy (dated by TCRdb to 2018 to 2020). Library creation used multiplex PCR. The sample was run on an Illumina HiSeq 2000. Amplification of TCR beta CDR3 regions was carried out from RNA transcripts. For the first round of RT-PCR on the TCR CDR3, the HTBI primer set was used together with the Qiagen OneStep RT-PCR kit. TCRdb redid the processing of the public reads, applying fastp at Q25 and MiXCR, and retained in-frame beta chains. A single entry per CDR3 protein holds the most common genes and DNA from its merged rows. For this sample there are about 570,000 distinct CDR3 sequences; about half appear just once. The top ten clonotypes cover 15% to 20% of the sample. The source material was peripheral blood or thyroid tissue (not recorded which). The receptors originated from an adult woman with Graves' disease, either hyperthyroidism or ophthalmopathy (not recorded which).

CDR3 region: CASSPQSGRVYTF. CDR3 coding DNA: TGTGCCAGCAGCCCACAAAGCGGGAGGGTCTACACCTTC. The chain couples TRBV7-3 to TRBJ1-2; D is ambiguous. The CDR3 is 13 residues long. Germline V gene lookup returns CDR1 SGHTA and CDR2 FQGTGA. V was pared by 5 bases and J by 10 bases, with 17 bases between.

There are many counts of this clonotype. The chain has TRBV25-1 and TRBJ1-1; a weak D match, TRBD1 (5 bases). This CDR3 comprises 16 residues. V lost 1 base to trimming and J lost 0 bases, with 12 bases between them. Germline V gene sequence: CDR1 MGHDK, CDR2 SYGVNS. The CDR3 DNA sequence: TGTGCCAGCAGTGAATTGGGGTCGGGGCTGAACACTGAAGCTTTCTTT. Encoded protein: CASSELGSGLNTEAFF.

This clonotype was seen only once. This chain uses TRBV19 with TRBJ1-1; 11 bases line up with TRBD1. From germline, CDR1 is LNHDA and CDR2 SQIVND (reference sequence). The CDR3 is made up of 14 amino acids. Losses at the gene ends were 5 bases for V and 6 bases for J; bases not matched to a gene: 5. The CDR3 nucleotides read TGTGCCAGTAGTGGACAGGGGGCGGTCGCTGAAGCTTTCTTT. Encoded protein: CASSGQGAVAEAFF.

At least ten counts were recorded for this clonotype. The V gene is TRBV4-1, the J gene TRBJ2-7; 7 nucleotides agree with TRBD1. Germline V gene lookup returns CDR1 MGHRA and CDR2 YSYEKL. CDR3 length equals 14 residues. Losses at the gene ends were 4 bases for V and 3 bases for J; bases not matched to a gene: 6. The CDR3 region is CASSPGQRLYEQYF. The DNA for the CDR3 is TGCGCCAGCAGCCCGGGACAGCGCCTCTACGAGCAGTACTTC.

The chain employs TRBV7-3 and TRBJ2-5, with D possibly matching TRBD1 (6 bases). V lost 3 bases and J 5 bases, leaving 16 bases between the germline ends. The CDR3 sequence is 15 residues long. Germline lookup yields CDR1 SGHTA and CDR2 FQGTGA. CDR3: CASSLGAGRGETQYF. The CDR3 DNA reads TGTGCCAGCAGCTTGGGCGCGGGCAGGGGCGAGACCCAGTACTTC.

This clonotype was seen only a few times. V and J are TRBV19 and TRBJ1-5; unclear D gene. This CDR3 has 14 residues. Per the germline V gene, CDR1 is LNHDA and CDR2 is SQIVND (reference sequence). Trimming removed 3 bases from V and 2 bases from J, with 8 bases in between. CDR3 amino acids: CASSIERGNQPQHF. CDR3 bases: TGTGCCAGTAGTATTGAACGCGGCAATCAGCCCCAGCATTTT.

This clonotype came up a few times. As DNA, the CDR3 is TGTGCCAGCAGTTACCTCGGGGGCGGGACTGAAGCTTTCTTT. This sequence encodes CASSYLGGGTEAFF. This sequence joins TRBV6-6 and TRBJ1-1, with D possibly being TRBD1 (6 bases). Germline CDR1 and CDR2: MNHNY and SVGAGI (reference sequence). V was pared by 2 bases and J by 5 bases, with 12 bases between. The CDR3 contains 14 residues.

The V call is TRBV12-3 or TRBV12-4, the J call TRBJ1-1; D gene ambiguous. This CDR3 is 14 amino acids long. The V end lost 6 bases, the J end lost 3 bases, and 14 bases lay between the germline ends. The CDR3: CASSPGQDDTEAFF. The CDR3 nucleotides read TGTGCCAGCAGCCCTGGGCAAGATGACACTGAAGCTTTCTTT.

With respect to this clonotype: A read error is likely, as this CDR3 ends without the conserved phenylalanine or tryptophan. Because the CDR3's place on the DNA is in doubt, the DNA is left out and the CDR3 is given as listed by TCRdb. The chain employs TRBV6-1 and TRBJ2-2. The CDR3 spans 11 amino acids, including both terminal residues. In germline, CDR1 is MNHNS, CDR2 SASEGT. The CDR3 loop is CASSNTGELLL.

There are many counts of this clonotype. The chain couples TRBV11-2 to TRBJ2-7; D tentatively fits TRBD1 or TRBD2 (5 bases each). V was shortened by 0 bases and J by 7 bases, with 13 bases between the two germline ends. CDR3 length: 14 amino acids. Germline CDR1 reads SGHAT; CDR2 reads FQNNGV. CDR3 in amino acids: CASSLELGDAEQYF. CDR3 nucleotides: TGTGCCAGCAGCTTAGAACTAGGGGACGCAGAGCAGTACTTC.

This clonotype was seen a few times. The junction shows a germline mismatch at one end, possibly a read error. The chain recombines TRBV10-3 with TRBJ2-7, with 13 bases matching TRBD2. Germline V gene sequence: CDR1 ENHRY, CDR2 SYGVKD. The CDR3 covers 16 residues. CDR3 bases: TGTGCCAGCAGTATCGGACTAGCGGGAGTACCGTACGAGCAGTACTTC. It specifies CASSIGLAGVPYEQYF.

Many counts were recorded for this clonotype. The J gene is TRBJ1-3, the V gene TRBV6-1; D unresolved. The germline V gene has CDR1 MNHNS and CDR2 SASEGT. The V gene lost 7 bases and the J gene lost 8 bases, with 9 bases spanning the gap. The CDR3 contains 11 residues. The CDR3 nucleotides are TGTGCCAGCAAGTTCGTAGACACCATATATTTT. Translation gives CASKFVDTIYF.

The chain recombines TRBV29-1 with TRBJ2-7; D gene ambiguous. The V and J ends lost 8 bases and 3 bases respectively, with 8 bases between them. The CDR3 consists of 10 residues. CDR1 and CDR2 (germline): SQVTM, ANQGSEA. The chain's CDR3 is CSQDSYEQYF. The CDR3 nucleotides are TGCAGCCAAGATAGCTACGAGCAGTACTTC.

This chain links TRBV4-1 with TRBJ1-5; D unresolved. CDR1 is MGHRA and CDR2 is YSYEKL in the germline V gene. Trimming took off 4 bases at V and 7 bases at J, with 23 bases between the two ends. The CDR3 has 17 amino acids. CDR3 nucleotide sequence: TGCGCCAGCAGCCGAGAAGCGCGATGGCAGGTTGGACAGCCCCAGCATTTT. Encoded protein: CASSREARWQVGQPQHF.

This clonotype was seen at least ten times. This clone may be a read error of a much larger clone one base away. CDR3 region: CASSFQGIQETQYF. The DNA for the CDR3 is TGTGCCAGCAGCTTCCAGGGGATCCAAGAGACCCAGTACTTC. The gene calls are TRBV5-8 and TRBJ2-5, with D possibly TRBD1 on 6 matching bases. V shed 2 bases and J shed 1 base, with 9 bases lying between them. The length of the CDR3 is 14 residues. The germline CDR1 and CDR2 sequences are SGHTS and YDEGEE. Full variable domain (remainder filled in from reference TRBV5-8 and TRBJ2-5): EAGVTQSPTHLIKTRGQQATLRCSPISGHTSVYWYQQALGLGLQFLLWYDEGEERNRGNFPPRFSGRQFPNYSSELNVNALELEDSALYLCASSFQGIQETQYFGPGTRLLVL.

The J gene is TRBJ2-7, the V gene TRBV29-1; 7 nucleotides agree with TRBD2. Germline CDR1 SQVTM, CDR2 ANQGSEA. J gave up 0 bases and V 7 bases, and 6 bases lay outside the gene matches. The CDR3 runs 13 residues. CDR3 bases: TGCAGCGCCCTAGCGGAGAGCTCCTACGAGCAGTACTTC. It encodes CSALAESSYEQYF.

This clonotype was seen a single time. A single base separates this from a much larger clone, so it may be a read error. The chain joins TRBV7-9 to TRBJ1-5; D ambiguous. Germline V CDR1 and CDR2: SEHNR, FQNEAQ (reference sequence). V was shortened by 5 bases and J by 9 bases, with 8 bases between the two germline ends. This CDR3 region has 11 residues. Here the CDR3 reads CASSAGGPQHF. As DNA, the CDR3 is TGTGCCAGCAGCGCCGGAGGGCCCCAGCATTTT.

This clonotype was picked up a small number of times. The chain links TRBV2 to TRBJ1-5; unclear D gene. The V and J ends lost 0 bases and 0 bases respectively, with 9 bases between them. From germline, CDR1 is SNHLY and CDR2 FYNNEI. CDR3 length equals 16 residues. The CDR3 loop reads CASSEAGKYSNQPQHF. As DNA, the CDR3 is TGTGCCAGCAGTGAAGCGGGGAAGTATAGCAATCAGCCCCAGCATTTT.